This TCR beta chain is drawn from a study of Graves' ophthalmopathy and Graves' hyperthyroidism (dated by TCRdb to 2017 to 2018). With respect to the entire study: Peripheral blood was collected before any treatment was given, at the time of initial diagnosis. TCR beta repertoire signatures were used to distinguish Graves' ophthalmopathy from Graves' hyperthyroidism and to predict progression to ophthalmopathy. Once sampling was done, hyperthyroidism patients were given methimazole at a starting dose of 30 mg daily, while ophthalmopathy patients were given high-dose intravenous methylprednisolone. In total, around 130 blood samples were TCR-sequenced: 43 ophthalmopathy, around 75 hyperthyroidism and some 17 hyperthyroidism-to-ophthalmopathy patients. An independent validation cohort comprised around 19 hyperthyroidism patients and over 15 patients who later progressed from hyperthyroidism to ophthalmopathy. To explore V-J signatures that distinguish ophthalmopathy from hyperthyroidism, a discovery set of 100 patients was enrolled, made up of more than 40 with ophthalmopathy and 57 with stable hyperthyroidism. In over 5 hyperthyroidism patients, the T-cell repertoire of thyroid tissue was compared with the T-cell repertoire of blood. Points the paper makes about the study in general: No statistical method was used to set the sample size in advance, and the investigators knew which group each participant was assigned to. In validation, the model predicted ophthalmopathy progression with about 71% sensitivity and 72.22% specificity; around twelve predicted patients were CT-confirmed with GO in a median of around 6 months. Most expanded thyroid clonotypes with a frequency above 0.001 also appeared in blood, which suggests that blood repertoires may reflect the immune response in the thyroid. The 13-signature model separated ophthalmopathy from stable hyperthyroidism with roughly 88% sensitivity and 81.08% specificity in cross-validation, and 80%/75% in the test set.

Looking up the germline V gene (reference sequence) yields CDR1 SGHKS and CDR2 YYEKEE. The cysteine opens and the phenylalanine closes a CDR3 of 15 amino acids. The kept DNA is CDR3 alone, 45 bases in frame from the first base. V is pruned by 0 bases and J by 2 bases, leaving 5 bases of the junction without a gene match. For repertoire sequencing, TCR beta CDR3 regions were amplified from RNA transcripts. HTBI primers and the Qiagen OneStep RT-PCR kit were used in a first-round RT-PCR, which was followed by a second-round multiplex PCR, size selection and purification. Libraries were sequenced on an Illumina HiSeq2000 using paired-end 100 bp reads. Concerning the study's data processing: SOAPnuke was used to process the reads, throwing out any read that had adapters, had uncalled bases, had a mean Phred below 15, or lacked an exact constant-primer or identifier match. COPE v1.2.5 was used to merge high-quality paired reads. Clonotypes were defined as unique nucleotide sequences and were aligned to IMGT TRB V, D and J references using MiTCR v1.1. The analysis was limited to V-J combinations with a frequency above 0.0001, which together covered 99.2% of the repertoires. For each V-J combination, a TCR clonal expansion and chaos score was defined as the ratio of F50 clonal expansion to chaos observed in the TCRdist matrix. Features were reduced by Welch's t-statistics and random forest to around 13 V-J combinations, which fed a naive Bayes classifier. The similarity between thyroid and blood repertoires was quantified using the Morisita-Horn index. The public reads were quality trimmed at Q25 with fastp and then assembled into clones with MiXCR by TCRdb, keeping productive beta chains. Each CDR3 protein appears once, grouped with its most common genes and DNA. None of the V and J calls come from the authors' own analysis; TCRdb made them. The sample table shows about 640,000 distinct CDR3 sequences, and about 38% are seen once. The top ten clonotypes cover roughly 3% of the sample.

This clonotype has a handful of counts. Its antigen remains unidentified. Base qualities are not provided; no much larger clone lies one nucleotide away. Ophthalmopathy patients were characterized by moderately to severely active disease, a Clinical Activity Score of at least 3, a NOSPECS grade of at least 4, and a disease duration under 3 months. Patients were excluded if they had other autoimmune diseases, uncontrolled infections, pregnancy or lactation. Clinical symptoms, serum thyroxine, TRAb, thyroid ultrasound and orbital computed tomography formed the basis of the diagnosis. Using Ficoll-Paque density gradient centrifugation, PBMCs were isolated from about 10 ml of fresh peripheral blood. Trizol reagent was used to extract the total RNA, and its quality was then checked on an Agilent 2100 Bioanalyzer.

This TCR came from an adult man with Graves' ophthalmopathy. Sequenced sample: peripheral blood. The sequence links TRBV5-5 to TRBJ2-7; 7 central nucleotides agree with TRBD2. The nucleotide sequence is given as TGTGCCAGCAGCTTGGTAGGGAGGGGACCCTACGAGCAGTACTTC. It translates as CASSLVGRGPYEQYF.